Listed below are T cell receptor beta chains from one sample, sequenced in a study of blood T cell repertoires in COVID-19. Assay: immunoSEQ multiplex PCR; the TCRdb copy retains only in-frame clones and omits some. In the table there are approximately 80,000 clones, 75% to 90% of which are singletons. Sequenced: peripheral blood. These receptors were collected from a human donor in a cohort sampled during active COVID-19. Both conserved end residues are part of each CDR3. The D gene is left open where the match is weak. The size field is filled for only some rows; it gives once, few, many or a size class.

size,V,J,D,CDR3,DNA
NA,TRBV10-3,TRBJ2-5,TRBD2,CAISGGLRETQYF,TGTGCCATCAGTGGGGGACTAAGAGAGACCCAGTACTTC
NA,TRBV5-1,TRBJ2-7,NA,CASSLPTLHSYEQYF,TGCGCCAGCAGCTTGCCGACACTCCACTCCTACGAGCAGTACTTC
NA,TRBV4-1,TRBJ2-5,TRBD1,CASSQDQLQGAETQYF,TGCGCCAGCAGCCAAGATCAGTTACAGGGGGCTGAGACCCAGTACTTC
NA,TRBV19,TRBJ1-2,TRBD1,CASGDRALGGYTF,TGTGCCAGCGGGGACAGGGCCCTAGGTGGCTACACCTTC
NA,TRBV5-1,TRBJ2-7,NA,CASSLRGSPYEQYF,TGCGCCAGCAGCTTGAGGGGGAGTCCCTACGAGCAGTACTTC
NA,TRBV6-5,TRBJ1-5,NA,CASSYRLDQPQHF,TGTGCCAGCAGTTACCGGTTAGATCAGCCCCAGCATTTT
once,TRBV7-9,TRBJ2-7,NA,CASSPPYRDYEQYF,TGTGCCAGCAGCCCACCCTACAGGGACTACGAGCAGTACTTC
NA,TRBV9,TRBJ1-4,TRBD1,CASSGQGGEKLFF,TGTGCCAGCAGCGGACAGGGAGGTGAAAAACTGTTTTTT
NA,TRBV10-3,TRBJ2-2,NA,CAISLTENTGELFF,TGTGCCATCAGTTTAACAGAGAACACCGGGGAGCTGTTTTTT
NA,TRBV6-5,TRBJ2-1,NA,CASTPTLVPNEQFF,TGTGCCAGCACCCCCACACTAGTTCCCAATGAGCAGTTCTTC
NA,TRBV2,TRBJ2-1,TRBD1,CASRGRQGASSYNEQFF,TGTGCCAGCAGAGGGAGACAGGGGGCGAGCTCCTACAATGAGCAGTTCTTC
NA,TRBV6-4,TRBJ2-4,NA,CASRETELAKNIQYF,TGTGCCAGCAGGGAGACCGAGCTAGCCAAAAACATTCAGTACTTC
NA,TRBV3-1/TRBV3-2,TRBJ1-1,NA,CASSHVDTEAFF,TGTGCCAGCAGCCACGTCGACACTGAAGCTTTCTTT
NA,TRBV5-1,TRBJ1-1,TRBD1,CASSGIQGSTEAFF,TGCGCCAGCAGCGGAATACAGGGGTCCACTGAAGCTTTCTTT
NA,TRBV7-3,TRBJ2-2,NA,CASSPAGSYTGELFF,TGTGCCAGCAGCCCAGCCGGGTCCTACACCGGGGAGCTGTTTTTT
NA,TRBV25-1,TRBJ1-4,NA,CASSEWGGGRNEKLFF,TGTGCCAGCAGTGAATGGGGGGGAGGTCGTAATGAAAAACTGTTTTTT
NA,TRBV30,TRBJ1-1,TRBD1,CASQGYKSAFF,TGTGCCTCACAGGGGTACAAGTCAGCTTTCTTT
NA,TRBV9,TRBJ2-5,TRBD2,CASALGTGGGPQETQYF,TGTGCCAGCGCTCTGGGAACCGGCGGGGGGCCCCAAGAGACCCAGTACTTC
NA,TRBV30,TRBJ2-2,TRBD1,CAGTGNTGELFF,TGTGCCGGGACAGGGAACACCGGGGAGCTGTTTTTT
NA,TRBV29-1,TRBJ2-5,TRBD2,CSVIVLAGAWVRTQYF,TGCAGCGTTATAGTCCTAGCGGGGGCGTGGGTTAGGACCCAGTACTTC
NA,TRBV19,TRBJ2-1,TRBD1,CASWSRDRGKNEQFF,TGTGCCAGCTGGAGCCGGGACAGGGGGAAGAATGAGCAGTTCTTC
NA,TRBV2,TRBJ1-3,TRBD1,CASARARDRGNTIYF,TGTGCCAGCGCACGAGCAAGGGACAGGGGAAACACCATATATTTT
once,TRBV19,TRBJ1-6,NA,CASSIDRGTRPLHF,TGTGCCAGTAGTATAGATCGGGGGACCAGACCCCTCCACTTT
NA,TRBV24-1,TRBJ2-3,TRBD2,CATSDFRGVSPDTQYF,TGTGCCACCAGTGATTTCCGGGGGGTATCCCCAGATACGCAGTATTTT
NA,TRBV6-1,TRBJ2-7,NA,CASSDLGGYEQYF,TGTGCCAGCAGCGACTTAGGGGGCTACGAGCAGTACTTC
NA,TRBV7-9,TRBJ2-1,TRBD2,CASSPPTSEYNEQFF,TGTGCCAGCAGCCCCCCGACTAGCGAATACAATGAGCAGTTCTTC
NA,TRBV5-1,TRBJ1-6,TRBD1,CASSLTPQGARNNSPLHF,TGCGCCAGCAGCTTGACGCCACAGGGGGCCCGTAATAATTCACCCCTCCACTTT
NA,TRBV6-6,TRBJ1-1,TRBD1,CASSRTGGRATEAFF,TGTGCCAGCAGCCGGACAGGGGGCAGGGCCACTGAAGCTTTCTTT
NA,TRBV24-1,TRBJ2-1,NA,CATSDPVGDQGNEQFF,TGTGCCACCAGTGACCCCGTCGGAGATCAGGGCAATGAGCAGTTCTTC
NA,TRBV9,TRBJ2-7,TRBD1,CASSGRDSSYEQYF,TGTGCCAGCAGCGGCCGGGACAGTTCCTACGAGCAGTACTTC
NA,TRBV6-1,TRBJ2-2,NA,CASSEVGAYGELFF,TGTGCCAGCAGTGAAGTTGGGGCCTACGGGGAGCTGTTTTTT
few,TRBV19,TRBJ1-5,NA,CASRPPPTTSNQPQHF,TGTGCCAGTAGACCACCCCCGACAACCTCCAATCAGCCCCAGCATTTT
NA,TRBV5-1,TRBJ2-1,NA,CASSLVTDNEQFF,TGCGCCAGCAGCTTGGTGACAGACAATGAGCAGTTCTTC
NA,TRBV19,TRBJ2-7,NA,CASSPQGSLYEQYF,TGTGCCAGTAGCCCCCAGGGATCCCTCTACGAGCAGTACTTC
NA,TRBV4-2,TRBJ2-3,NA,CASSQDRGYTQYF,TGTGCCAGCAGCCAAGATAGAGGGTATACGCAGTATTTT
NA,TRBV12-3/TRBV12-4,TRBJ1-2,NA,CASTISGVYGYTF,TGTGCCAGCACCATATCAGGGGTATATGGCTACACCTTC
NA,TRBV29-1,TRBJ2-3,NA,CSVITASTDTQYF,TGCAGCGTTATAACAGCTAGCACAGATACGCAGTATTTT
once,TRBV2,TRBJ2-5,NA,CASSRPTESETQYF,TGTGCCAGCAGTCGACCGACGGAGAGTGAGACCCAGTACTTC
few,TRBV6-6,TRBJ1-5,NA,CASFETGRQPQHF,TGTGCCAGCTTCGAGACAGGACGACAGCCCCAGCATTTT
few,TRBV28,TRBJ1-2,NA,CASRAWNYGYTF,TGTGCCAGCAGGGCCTGGAACTATGGCTACACCTTC
few,TRBV5-1,TRBJ1-3,TRBD1,CASSGGQGLISGNTIYF,TGCGCCAGCAGCGGGGGACAGGGTTTAATCTCTGGAAACACCATATATTTT
NA,TRBV2,TRBJ2-7,NA,CASSSRLQGEQYF,TGTGCCAGCAGTTCCAGGCTCCAAGGCGAGCAGTACTTC
NA,TRBV28,TRBJ1-6,TRBD1,CASSPYRGLRISPLHF,TGTGCCAGCAGCCCATACAGGGGGCTCCGGATTTCACCCCTCCACTTT
NA,TRBV4-2,TRBJ1-3,NA,CASSQAHRQIDSGNTIYF,TGTGCCAGCAGCCAAGCCCACAGGCAAATCGACTCTGGAAACACCATATATTTT
few,TRBV6-5,TRBJ1-1,NA,CASSTGGTEAFF,TGTGCCAGCAGCACGGGGGGGACTGAAGCTTTCTTT
NA,TRBV7-3,TRBJ2-2,NA,CASSISRVGTGELFF,TGTGCCAGCAGCATCTCGAGGGTCGGCACCGGGGAGCTGTTTTTT
NA,TRBV28,TRBJ2-7,NA,CASSPPRGSKEQYF,TGTGCCAGCAGTCCACCCCGGGGATCTAAAGAGCAGTACTTC
NA,TRBV3-1/TRBV3-2,TRBJ1-5,NA,CASSQGGGGLNQPQHF,TGTGCCAGCAGCCAAGGGGGGGGTGGGCTGAATCAGCCCCAGCATTTT
NA,TRBV5-1,TRBJ2-5,TRBD2,CATRASGDQETQYF,TGCGCCACCCGGGCTAGCGGCGACCAAGAGACCCAGTACTTC